This T cell receptor (beta chain) derives from a study of graft-versus-host responses after intestinal transplantation. Study-level information: Each transplant was multivisceral, liver-intestinal, or isolated intestinal. Tacrolimus and steroids were given for around three years to all recipients after anti-thymocyte globulin induction. Study-wide results and caveats: Where graft-donor T cell macrochimerism was present, patients had high graft-versus-host to host-versus-graft clonal ratios in allografts. There was an association between peak levels of circulating GvH clones and early post-transplant HvG declines.

Both intraepithelial and lamina propria lymphocytes were released by processing graft tissue. Sequencing used immunoSEQ multiplex PCR; TCRdb keeps in-frame clones, though not all of them. The sample contains roughly 19,000 clones, 65% to 85% of which appear only once. The V gene's germline CDR1 is MNHEY and CDR2 SVGAGI. V was cut by 5 bases and J by 0 bases, with 11 bases left in between. The CDR3 is 15 residues long. Concerning this clone: Its antigen remains unidentified.

Specimen: ileum tissue, collected approximately 3 weeks after intestinal transplant. This chain joins TRBV6-5 and TRBJ1-3; a weak D match, TRBD1 (5 bases). This TCR was sampled from a human patient who received an intestinal transplant, so some T cells may come from the graft donor. CDR3 sequence reads: CASSPTDDSGNTIYF. The CDR3 bases are TGTGCCAGCAGTCCGACAGACGACTCTGGAAACACCATATATTTT.